This T cell receptor (beta chain) was sequenced for a study of cytomegalovirus exposure and HLA in healthy donors. As for the study in general: An analysis done earlier identified 120 million or so unique TCR beta sequences from about 180 million T cells.

Study findings and constraints: A later analysis linked a missense variant in DCLRE1C to the trimming of TCR beta V and J genes.

The PCR used 60 Vbeta and 13 Jbeta primers. Assay: immunoSEQ multiplex PCR; the TCRdb copy retains only in-frame clones and omits some. The sample lists some 180,000 clones; 75% to 85% were seen once. A word on this clone: No antigen is known for it.

This sequence originates from a man between 18 and 35 years old in good health and CMV-seronegative. The sequencing input was PBMCs.

The CDR3 DNA follows: TGTGCCAGCAGTCCGGGACTCCGCACAGATACGCAGTATTTT. Translating it yields CASSPGLRTDTQYF. This chain uses TRBV28 with TRBJ2-3; tentatively, D is TRBD2 (6 bases). The CDR3 totals 14 residues. Trimming took off 5 bases at V and 1 base at J, with 10 bases between the two ends. In germline, CDR1 is MDHEN, CDR2 SYDVKM.